These 14 T cell receptor beta chains were sequenced from one sample in a study of T cell responses to AZD1222 COVID-19 vaccine (dated by TCRdb to the early 2020s). Sample time point, as interpreted from the label and publication: baseline before first vaccination. Library generation was performed with the immunoSEQ multiplex PCR assay. TCRdb re-hosts the immuneACCESS table, in-frame sequences only. Its copies lack some clones; in the studies checked, an unresolved V gene accounts for under half of them, and the cause for the rest is not known. The sample includes more than 75,000 clones, with 85% to 90% observed a single time. The ten top clones hold roughly 26% of the sample. Specimen: peripheral blood, collected on day 0 of AZD1222 vaccination. The receptor set was obtained from an adult in good health.

The V and J genes are TRBV3-1 (or the pseudogene TRBV3-2) and TRBJ2-1, with D possibly being TRBD2 (5 bases). V was shortened by 5 bases and J by 6 bases, with 17 bases between the two germline ends. CDR1 and CDR2 (germline): LGHDT, YNNKEL (reference sequence). This CDR3 spans 15 amino acids. CDR3 coding DNA: TGTGCCAGCAGCGAGGGTACCCACCTACCCAATGAGCAGTTCTTC. Translated, it gives CASSEGTHLPNEQFF.

The chain links TRBV7-6 to TRBJ2-5, with TRBD2 identical over 10 bases. Germline V gene lookup returns CDR1 SGHVS and CDR2 FNYEAQ. Trimming removed 1 base from V and 6 bases from J; junction bases left unmatched: 8. The CDR3 runs to 16 residues. Written as DNA, the CDR3 is TGTGCCAGCAGCTTAGGCCCTAGCGGGAGTGACAAGACCCAGTACTTC. Protein product: CASSLGPSGSDKTQYF.

The chain is built from TRBV7-9 and TRBJ2-1; D not resolved. This CDR3 comprises 13 residues. Per the germline V gene, CDR1 is SEHNR and CDR2 is FQNEAQ (reference sequence). Trimming took off 5 bases at V and 8 bases at J, with 13 bases between the two ends. Here the CDR3 DNA reads TGTGCCAGCAGCCTCACCGCCCGCGATGAGCAGTTCTTC. Protein product: CASSLTARDEQFF.

The chain is built from TRBV6-2 or TRBV6-3 and TRBJ2-4; the D gene could be TRBD1 or TRBD2 (6 bases each). Germline V gene lookup returns CDR1 MNHEY and CDR2 SVGEGT. Trimming removed 5 bases from V and 9 bases from J, with 17 bases in between. The CDR3 sequence is 14 residues long. The CDR3 nucleotides are TGTGCCAGCAGTCCCTCCCCCGGGGGCGGCATTCAGTACTTC. Residues: CASSPSPGGGIQYF.

J is TRBJ2-5 and V is TRBV7-3; D gene uncertain. Per the germline V gene, CDR1 is SGHTA and CDR2 is FQGTGA. V lost 5 bases, J lost 0 bases, and 4 bases lay in between. The CDR3 contains 12 residues. The CDR3 coding sequence is TGTGCCAGCAGCGTCAACCAAGAGACCCAGTACTTC. Translated: CASSVNQETQYF.

The table lists this clone with a count of one. V and J are TRBV2 and TRBJ2-1, with no clear D. V lost 7 bases, J lost 2 bases, and 9 bases lay in between. This CDR3 has 13 amino acids. Germline CDR1 is SNHLY and CDR2 is FYNNEI. The CDR3 DNA is TGTGCCAGCACGGAGTTAACCTACAATGAGCAGTTCTTC. Translation gives CASTELTYNEQFF.

Comment on this clone: The junction departs from germline at one end; a sequencing error may be responsible. This chain joins TRBV6-1 and TRBJ2-1; no reliable D call. CDR1 MNHNS and CDR2 SASEGT come from the germline V gene. This CDR3 is 16 amino acids long. The CDR3 bases are TGTGCCGGCAGTGAAGATAGCCAGAGCTCCTACAATGAGCAGTTCTTC. Protein product: CAGSEDSQSSYNEQFF.

The chain employs TRBV6-2 or TRBV6-3 and TRBJ2-1; 11 nucleotides align to TRBD2. Germline CDR1 and CDR2: MNHEY and SVGEGT. This CDR3 has 15 residues. Germline trimming cut 6 bases from V and 6 bases from J; bases unmatched to any gene: 7. In DNA form, the CDR3 reads TGTGCCAGCAGCCTCCGGACTAGCGGGCTCAATGAGCAGTTCTTC. This codes for CASSLRTSGLNEQFF.

V usage is TRBV27 and J usage is TRBJ2-7, with 8 bases fitting TRBD2. The CDR3 extends over 15 amino acids. Germline V gives CDR1 MNHEY, CDR2 SMNVEV (reference sequence). V shed 8 bases, J shed 3 bases, and the junction held 12 bases outside the gene matches. The CDR3 spells CASGLTSGQFYEQYF. The CDR3 DNA reads as TGTGCCAGCGGGTTAACTAGCGGCCAATTCTACGAGCAGTACTTC.

Here the CDR3 reads CASSFVTPVGNIQYF. The CDR3 bases are TGTGCCAGCAGTTTCGTGACTCCTGTTGGAAACATTCAGTACTTC. J is TRBJ2-4 and V is TRBV28, with D hard to call. Trimming stripped 3 bases from V and 6 bases from J, with 15 bases between. CDR1 MDHEN and CDR2 SYDVKM come from the germline V gene. The CDR3 has 15 residues.

This clone was recorded only once. V gene TRBV7-9 combines with J gene TRBJ2-7; 7 positions agree with TRBD1. Trimming cost V 6 bases and J 6 bases; bases outside gene matches: 8. CDR3 length: 13 amino acids. Germline loops: CDR1 SEHNR, CDR2 FQNEAQ (reference sequence). CDR3 nucleotides: TGTGCCAGCAGTGCGCCAGGGGGTGTCGAGCAGTACTTC. It translates to CASSAPGGVEQYF.

The V gene is TRBV7-3, the J gene TRBJ2-3; tentative D call: TRBD2 (6 bases). V gave up 9 bases and J gave up 3 bases, with 13 bases separating them. The CDR3 totals 13 residues. Per the germline V gene, CDR1 is SGHTA and CDR2 is FQGTGA. CDR3 bases: TGTGCCAGTAAGACTAGGCCTACAGATACGCAGTATTTT. Amino acid sequence: CASKTRPTDTQYF.

The chain joins TRBV9 to TRBJ2-2, with TRBD2 matching over 9 bases. Germline assignment: CDR1 SGDLS and CDR2 YYNGEE. With V trimmed by 4 bases and J by 6 bases, 7 bases remained unmatched. The CDR3 has 15 amino acids. The CDR3 region has the DNA TGTGCCAGCAGCCGAGGGGCGGGAGGGCCCGGGGAGCTGTTTTTT. It encodes CASSRGAGGPGELFF.

The V and J genes are TRBV5-1 and TRBJ2-7; TRBD2 aligns across 10 bases. Unmatched junction bases numbered 7, after V lost 2 bases and J lost 2 bases. The CDR3 covers 16 residues. Germline V CDR1 and CDR2: SGHRS, YFSETQ. DNA of the CDR3: TGCGCCAGCAGCTTTACCCCCGGGACTAGCGCCTACGAGCAGTACTTC. Protein: CASSFTPGTSAYEQYF.